The clone carrying this T cell receptor beta chain was seen only once. Its antigen is as yet unknown. Germline lookup yields CDR1 SGHAT and CDR2 FQNNGV. The germline V and J ends were trimmed by 11 bases and 0 bases, with 20 bases remaining between them. The CDR3 is 16 amino acids. The entry originates in a study of cytomegalovirus exposure and HLA in healthy donors. Findings and caveats of the study: Analysis was carried out at a later point, and it linked a missense DCLRE1C variant to TCR beta V- and J-gene trimming. In terms of immune exposure information, only CMV serostatus was available. Among donors in an Asian-associated ancestry cluster, a later analysis reportedly found fewer N-insertions than the roughly 700-donor mean.

The PCR had 60 Vbeta and 13 Jbeta primers. Only in-frame clones appear in the TCRdb table, and some are missing; sequencing was by immunoSEQ multiplex PCR. The profile shows 120,000 or so clones, 74% of them singletons. The sequence was obtained from a woman in her forties or fifties in good health and CMV-seropositive. The chain combines TRBV11-2 with TRBJ1-3; TRBD1 might be the D (5 bases). Source material: PBMCs. CDR3 sequence (DNA): TGTGCCCGCAACGCTGGGGCATCCCGCTCTGGAAACACCATATATTTT. This codes for CARNAGASRSGNTIYF.